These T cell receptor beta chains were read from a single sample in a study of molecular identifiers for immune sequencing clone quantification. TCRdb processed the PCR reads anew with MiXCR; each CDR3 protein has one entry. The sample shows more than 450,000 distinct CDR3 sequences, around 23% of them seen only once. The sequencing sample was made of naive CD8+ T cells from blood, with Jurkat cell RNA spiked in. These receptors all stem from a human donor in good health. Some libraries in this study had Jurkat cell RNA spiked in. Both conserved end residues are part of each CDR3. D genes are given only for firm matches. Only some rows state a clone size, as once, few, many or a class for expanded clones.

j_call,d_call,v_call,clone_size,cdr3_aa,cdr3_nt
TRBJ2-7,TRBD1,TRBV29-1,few,CSVEGGRGTGEYEQYF,TGCAGCGTTGAAGGGGGGCGGGGGACAGGGGAGTACGAGCAGTACTTC
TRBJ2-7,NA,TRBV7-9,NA,CPSSLTREQYF,TGTCCCAGCAGCCTAACGCGGGAGCAGTACTTC
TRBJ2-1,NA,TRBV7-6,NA,CASSLAPWGELHNEQLF,TGTGCCAGCAGCTTAGCGCCATGGGGGGAGCTACACAATGAGCAGCTCTTC
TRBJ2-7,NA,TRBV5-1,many,CASSLVPGSEQYF,TGCGCCAGCAGCTTGGTACCGGGGAGCGAGCAGTACTTC
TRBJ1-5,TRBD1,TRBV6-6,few,CASRLNRGIQPQHF,TGTGCCAGCAGGCTCAACAGGGGTATTCAGCCCCAGCATTTT
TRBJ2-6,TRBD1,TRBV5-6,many,CASSQGANGANVLTF,TGTGCCAGCAGCCAGGGGGCTAATGGGGCCAACGTCCTGACTTTC
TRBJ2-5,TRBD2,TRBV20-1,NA,CSARKPGLGFAETQYF,TGCAGTGCTAGGAAGCCGGGACTAGGGTTCGCAGAGACCCAGTACTTC
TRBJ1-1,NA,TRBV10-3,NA,CAINGLNTEAFF,TGTGCCATCAACGGCCTCAACACTGAAGCTTTCTTT
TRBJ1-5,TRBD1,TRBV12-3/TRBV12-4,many,CASSQRGQPNQPQHF,TGTGCCAGCAGCCAACGGGGACAGCCTAATCAGCCCCAGCATTTT
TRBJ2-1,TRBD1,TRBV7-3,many,CASGKQGLYNEQFF,TGTGCCAGCGGAAAACAGGGGTTATACAATGAGCAGTTCTTC
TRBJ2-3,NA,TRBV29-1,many,CSVRREVGYSDTQYF,TGCAGCGTCCGAAGGGAGGTGGGGTACTCAGATACGCAGTATTTT
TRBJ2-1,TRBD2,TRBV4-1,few,CASSQGLAGFLDEQFF,TGCGCCAGCAGCCAAGGACTAGCGGGGTTCTTGGATGAGCAGTTCTTC
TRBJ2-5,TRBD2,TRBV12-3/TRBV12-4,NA,CASSAPPGLAGGSPRETQYF,TGTGCCAGCAGCGCTCCACCGGGACTAGCGGGAGGTTCCCCAAGAGAGACCCAGTACTTC
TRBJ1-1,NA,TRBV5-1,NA,CASSLERTANTEAFF,TGCGCCAGCAGCTTGGAACGGACAGCGAACACTGAAGCTTTCTTT
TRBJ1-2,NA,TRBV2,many,CASSELRTENYGYTF,TGTGCCAGCAGTGAATTGCGGACAGAAAACTATGGCTACACCTTC
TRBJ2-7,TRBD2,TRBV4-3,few,CASSQRQLAGVYEQYF,TGCGCCAGCAGCCAACGTCAGCTAGCGGGAGTCTACGAGCAGTACTTC
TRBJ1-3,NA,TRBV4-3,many,CASSQDRVNSGNTIYF,TGCGCCAGCAGCCAAGATCGGGTCAACTCTGGAAACACCATATATTTT
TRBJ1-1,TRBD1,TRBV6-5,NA,CASCRDRGLNTEAFF,TGTGCCAGCTGTCGGGACAGGGGATTGAACACTGAAGCTTTCTTT
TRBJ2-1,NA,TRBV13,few,CASSFQYADGDEQFF,TGTGCCAGCAGCTTCCAATACGCGGACGGGGACGAGCAGTTCTTC
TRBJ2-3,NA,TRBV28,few,CASIQAKISTDTQYF,TGTGCCAGCATTCAAGCCAAAATCAGCACAGATACGCAGTATTTT
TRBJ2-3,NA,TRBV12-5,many,CASGRGKTEDTQYF,TGTGCTAGTGGTCGCGGAAAGACGGAAGATACGCAGTATTTT
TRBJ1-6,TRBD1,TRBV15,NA,CATSRPGQGTGSPLHF,TGTGCCACCAGCAGACCCGGACAGGGTACAGGATCACCCCTCCACTTT
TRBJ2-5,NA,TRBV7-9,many,CASSPFEETQYF,TGTGCCAGCAGCCCCTTCGAAGAGACCCAGTACTTC
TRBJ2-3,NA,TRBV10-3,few,CAISESSSWGARADTQYF,TGTGCCATCAGTGAGTCGTCTTCGTGGGGAGCCAGGGCAGATACGCAGTATTTT
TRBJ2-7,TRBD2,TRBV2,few,CASSDLREGYEQYF,TGTGCCAGCAGTGATTTGCGGGAGGGTTACGAGCAGTACTTC
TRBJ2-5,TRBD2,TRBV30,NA,CAWSVGAGGQETQYF,TGTGCCTGGAGTGTAGGGGCGGGAGGACAGGAGACCCAGTACTTC
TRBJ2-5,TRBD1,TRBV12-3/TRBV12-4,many,CASSPGQQETQYF,TGTGCCAGCAGTCCGGGACAGCAAGAGACCCAGTACTTC
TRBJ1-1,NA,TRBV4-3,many,CASSFSVDTEAFF,TGCGCCAGCAGCTTCTCGGTGGACACTGAAGCTTTCTTT
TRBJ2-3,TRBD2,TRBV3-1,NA,CASSQEGLGRTDTQYF,TGTGCCAGCAGCCAAGAGGGACTAGGAAGGACAGATACGCAGTATTTT
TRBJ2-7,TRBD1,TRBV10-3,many,CAIGTTDRGYEQYF,TGTGCCATCGGGACCACCGACAGGGGCTACGAGCAGTACTTC
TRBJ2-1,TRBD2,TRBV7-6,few,CASSLTIAGGLNEQFF,TGTGCCAGCAGCTTAACCATAGCGGGAGGGCTGAATGAGCAGTTCTTC
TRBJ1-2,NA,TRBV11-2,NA,CASSPSEIYGYTF,TGTGCCAGCAGCCCCTCCGAGATCTATGGCTACACCTTC
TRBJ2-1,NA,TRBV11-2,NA,CASSPPTGGEQFF,TGTGCCAGCAGCCCCCCAACCGGGGGTGAGCAGTTCTTC
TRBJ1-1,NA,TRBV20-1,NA,CSAPRNTEAFF,TGCAGTGCTCCCAGAAACACTGAAGCTTTCTTT
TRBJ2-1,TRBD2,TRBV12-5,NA,CASGLVPGGNNEQFF,TGTGCTAGTGGTTTGGTTCCCGGGGGGAACAATGAGCAGTTCTTC
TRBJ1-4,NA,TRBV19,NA,CASSIVAAATNEKLFF,TGTGCCAGTAGTATTGTGGCTGCGGCAACTAATGAAAAACTGTTTTTT
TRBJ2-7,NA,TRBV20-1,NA,CSARGRLLSSYEQYF,TGCAGTGCTAGGGGGCGGTTGTTAAGCTCCTACGAGCAGTACTTC
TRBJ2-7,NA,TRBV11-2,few,CASREPHWGYEQYF,TGTGCCAGCAGAGAACCCCATTGGGGGTACGAGCAGTACTTC
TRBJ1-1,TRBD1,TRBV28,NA,CASRLTRGGTEAFF,TGTGCCAGCAGGTTAACCAGGGGGGGGACTGAAGCTTTCTTT
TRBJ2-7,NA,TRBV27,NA,CASSPQHVQGTYEQYF,TGTGCCAGCAGTCCACAACACGTACAGGGAACCTACGAGCAGTACTTC
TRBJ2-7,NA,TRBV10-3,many,CAISESGEQYF,TGTGCCATCAGTGAGTCCGGCGAGCAGTACTTC
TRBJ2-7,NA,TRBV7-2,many,CASRHYGPEYEQYF,TGTGCCAGCAGACATTATGGCCCCGAATACGAGCAGTACTTC
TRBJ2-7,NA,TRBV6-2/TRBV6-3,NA,CASSYPGNEQYF,TGTGCCAGCAGTTACCCTGGGAACGAGCAGTACTTC
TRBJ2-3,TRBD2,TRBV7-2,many,CASSLETSGGTSTDTQYF,TGTGCCAGCAGCTTAGAGACTAGCGGGGGAACTAGCACAGATACGCAGTATTTT
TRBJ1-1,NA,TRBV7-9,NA,CASSSIVGLGTEAFF,TGTGCCAGCAGCTCGATCGTGGGTTTGGGCACTGAAGCTTTCTTT
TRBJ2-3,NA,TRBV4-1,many,CASSPSPRPDTQYF,TGCGCCAGCAGCCCCTCTCCCAGGCCAGATACGCAGTATTTT
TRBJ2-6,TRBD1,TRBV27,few,CASSYLRDRVGSGANVLTF,TGTGCCAGCAGTTACCTCAGGGACAGGGTAGGCTCTGGGGCCAACGTCCTGACTTTC
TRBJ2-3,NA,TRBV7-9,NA,CASSPVWDYGHHTDTQYF,TGTGCCAGCAGCCCGGTTTGGGATTACGGACACCACACAGATACGCAGTATTTT
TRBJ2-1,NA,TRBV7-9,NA,CASSFAPRTEQFF,TGTGCCAGCAGCTTCGCCCCAAGAACTGAGCAGTTCTTC
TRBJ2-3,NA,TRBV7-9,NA,CASSFLSRRVTDTQYF,TGTGCCAGCAGTTTCCTTAGTAGGCGGGTCACAGATACGCAGTATTTT
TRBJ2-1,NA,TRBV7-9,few,CASSPGTGRYNEQFF,TGTGCCAGCAGCCCTGGTACAGGGAGATACAATGAGCAGTTCTTC
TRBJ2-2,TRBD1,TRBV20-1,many,CSASPGGYTGELFF,TGCAGTGCTAGCCCAGGGGGCTACACCGGGGAGCTGTTTTTT
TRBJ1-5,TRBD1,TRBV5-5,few,CASSLGQGVYSNQPQHF,TGTGCCAGCAGCCTAGGACAGGGGGTCTATAGCAATCAGCCCCAGCATTTT